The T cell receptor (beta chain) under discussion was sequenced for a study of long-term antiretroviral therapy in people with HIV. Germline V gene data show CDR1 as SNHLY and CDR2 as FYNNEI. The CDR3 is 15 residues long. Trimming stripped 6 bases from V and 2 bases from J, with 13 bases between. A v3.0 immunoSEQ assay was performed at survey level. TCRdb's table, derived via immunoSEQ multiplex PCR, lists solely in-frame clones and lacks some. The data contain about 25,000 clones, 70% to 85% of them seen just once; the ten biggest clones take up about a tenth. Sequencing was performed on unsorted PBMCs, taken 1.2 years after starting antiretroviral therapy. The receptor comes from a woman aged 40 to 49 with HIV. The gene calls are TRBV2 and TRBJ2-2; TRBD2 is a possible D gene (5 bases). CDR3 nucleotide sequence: TGTGCCAGCAGCCTCACTAGTTCCAACACCGGGGAGCTGTTTTTT. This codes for CASSLTSSNTGELFF.